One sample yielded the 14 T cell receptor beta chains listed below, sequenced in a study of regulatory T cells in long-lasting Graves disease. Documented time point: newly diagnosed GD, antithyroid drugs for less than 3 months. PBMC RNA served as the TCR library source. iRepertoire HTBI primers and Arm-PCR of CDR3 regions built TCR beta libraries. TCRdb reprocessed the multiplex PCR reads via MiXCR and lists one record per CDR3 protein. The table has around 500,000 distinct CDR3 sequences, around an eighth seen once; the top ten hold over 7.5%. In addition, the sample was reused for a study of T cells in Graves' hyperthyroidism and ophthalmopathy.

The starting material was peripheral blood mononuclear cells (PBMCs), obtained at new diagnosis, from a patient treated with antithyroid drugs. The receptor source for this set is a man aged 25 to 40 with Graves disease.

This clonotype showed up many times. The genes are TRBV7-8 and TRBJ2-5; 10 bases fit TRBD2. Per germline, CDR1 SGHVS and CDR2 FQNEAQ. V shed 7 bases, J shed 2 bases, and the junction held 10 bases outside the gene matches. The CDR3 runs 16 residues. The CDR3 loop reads CASNPSSGGVQETQYF. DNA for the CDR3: TGTGCCAGCAACCCCTCTAGCGGGGGCGTTCAAGAGACCCAGTACTTC.

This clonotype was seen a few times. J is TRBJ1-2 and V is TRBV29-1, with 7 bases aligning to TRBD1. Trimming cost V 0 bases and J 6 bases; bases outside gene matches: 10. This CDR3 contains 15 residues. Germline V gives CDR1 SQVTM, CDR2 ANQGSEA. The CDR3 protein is CSVEDQRDRMDGYTF. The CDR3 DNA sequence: TGCAGCGTTGAAGATCAAAGGGACAGAATGGATGGCTACACCTTC.

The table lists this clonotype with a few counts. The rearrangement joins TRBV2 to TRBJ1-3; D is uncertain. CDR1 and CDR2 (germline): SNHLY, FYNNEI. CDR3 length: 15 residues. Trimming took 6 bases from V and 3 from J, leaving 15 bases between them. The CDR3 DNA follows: TGTGCCAGCAGCGAGGGTTGGACCTTTGGAAACACCATATATTTT. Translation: CASSEGWTFGNTIYF.

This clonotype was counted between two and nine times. For the CDR3, the DNA is TGTGCCAGCACCCCCAGAAATGAAAAACTGTTTTTT. It translates to CASTPRNEKLFF. This rearrangement joins TRBV6-1 to TRBJ1-4; D not resolved. Trimming cost V 7 bases and J 5 bases, with 8 bases left between them. The CDR3 length is 12 residues. Germline V gene lookup returns CDR1 MNHNS and CDR2 SASEGT.

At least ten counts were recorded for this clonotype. CDR3 nucleotides: TGTGCCACCAGTGATTTCGGGTGGAATCAGCCCCAGCATTTT. Its protein is CATSDFGWNQPQHF. This chain links TRBV24-1 with TRBJ1-5; no reliable D call. The V gene's germline CDR1 is KGHDR and CDR2 SFDVKD. Deletions cut 1 base from V and 4 bases from J, with 7 bases between. The CDR3 runs 14 residues.

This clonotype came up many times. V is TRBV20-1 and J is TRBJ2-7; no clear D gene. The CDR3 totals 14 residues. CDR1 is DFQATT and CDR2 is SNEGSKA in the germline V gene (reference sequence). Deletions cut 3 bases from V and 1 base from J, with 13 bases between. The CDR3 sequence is CSARGTLASYEQYF. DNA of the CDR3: TGCAGTGCTAGGGGCACCCTCGCTTCCTACGAGCAGTACTTC.

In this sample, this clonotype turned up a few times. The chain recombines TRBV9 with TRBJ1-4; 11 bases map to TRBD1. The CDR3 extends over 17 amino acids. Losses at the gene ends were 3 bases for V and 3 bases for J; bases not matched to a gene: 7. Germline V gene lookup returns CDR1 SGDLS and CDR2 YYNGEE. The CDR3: CASSALGQGAANEKLFF. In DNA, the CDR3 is TGTGCCAGCAGCGCCCTCGGACAGGGGGCGGCTAATGAAAAACTGTTTTTT.

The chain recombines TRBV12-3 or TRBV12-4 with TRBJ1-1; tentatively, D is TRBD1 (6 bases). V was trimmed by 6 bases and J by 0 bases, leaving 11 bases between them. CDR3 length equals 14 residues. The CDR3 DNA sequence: TGTGCCAGCAGACCACAGGGAGTGAACACTGAAGCTTTCTTT. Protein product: CASRPQGVNTEAFF.

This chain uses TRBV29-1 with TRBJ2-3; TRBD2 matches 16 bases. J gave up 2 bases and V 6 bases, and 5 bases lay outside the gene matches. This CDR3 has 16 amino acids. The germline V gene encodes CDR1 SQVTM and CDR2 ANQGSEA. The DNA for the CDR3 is TGCAGCGTGGGGACTAGCGGGAGGGCCGCCACAGATACGCAGTATTTT. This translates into CSVGTSGRAATDTQYF.

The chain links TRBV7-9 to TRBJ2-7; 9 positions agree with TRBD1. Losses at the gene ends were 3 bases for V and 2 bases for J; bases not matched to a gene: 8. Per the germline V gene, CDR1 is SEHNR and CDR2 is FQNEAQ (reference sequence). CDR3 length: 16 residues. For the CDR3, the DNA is TGTGCCAGCAGCTTTTCCGGGACAGGGTCAGCCTACGAGCAGTACTTC. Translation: CASSFSGTGSAYEQYF.

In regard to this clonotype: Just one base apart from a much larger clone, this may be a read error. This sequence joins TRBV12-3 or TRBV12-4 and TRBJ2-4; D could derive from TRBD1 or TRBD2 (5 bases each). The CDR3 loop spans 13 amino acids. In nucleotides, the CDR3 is TGTCCCAGCAGTTGGGACGGCAAAAACATTCAGTACTTC. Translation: CPSSWDGKNIQYF.

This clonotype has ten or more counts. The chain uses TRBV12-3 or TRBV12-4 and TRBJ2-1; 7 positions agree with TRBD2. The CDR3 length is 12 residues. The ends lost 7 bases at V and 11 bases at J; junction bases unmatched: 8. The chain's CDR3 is CASTATSSKQFF. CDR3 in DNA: TGTGCCAGCACTGCGACTAGCTCGAAGCAGTTCTTC.

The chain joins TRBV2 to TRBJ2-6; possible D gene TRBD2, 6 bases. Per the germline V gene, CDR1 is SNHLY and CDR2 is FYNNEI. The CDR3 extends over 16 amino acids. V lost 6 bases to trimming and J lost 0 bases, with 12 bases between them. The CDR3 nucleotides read TGTGCCAGCAGCTTCCTGGGGGGCTCTGGGGCCAACGTCCTGACTTTC. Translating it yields CASSFLGGSGANVLTF.

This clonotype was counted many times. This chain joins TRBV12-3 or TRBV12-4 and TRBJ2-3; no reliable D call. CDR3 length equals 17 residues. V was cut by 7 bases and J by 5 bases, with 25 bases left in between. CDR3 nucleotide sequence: TGTGCCAGCACTCTACGTTGGGGTATTTCACAAGAAGATACGCAGTATTTT. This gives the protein CASTLRWGISQEDTQYF.